The clone carrying this TCR beta chain showed up just once. Germline values: CDR1 SGHTA, CDR2 FQGNSA. There are 17 residues in the CDR3. V was clipped by 8 bases and J by 4 bases; unmatched bases: 19. The data belong to a study of blood T cell repertoires in COVID-19. Clones were sequenced by immunoSEQ multiplex PCR, and TCRdb holds only the in-frame ones, with some missing. The table includes around 120,000 clones, about 90% detected once. The sequence was obtained from a woman aged 55 to 70 with COVID-19, enrolled during active disease. Sequencing used peripheral blood. The chain joins TRBV7-2 to TRBJ2-7; 8 bases are shared with TRBD2. The CDR3 protein is CASLSGVTGGPGYEQYF. Written as DNA, the CDR3 is TGTGCCAGCCTTAGCGGGGTCACGGGGGGGCCAGGGTACGAGCAGTACTTC.